This T cell receptor beta chain was recovered during a study of beta chain features in type 1 diabetes. Study-wide background: What patients shared with healthy donors was a similar profile of age, gender and cell yields. The number of sorted cells examined across all samples was fewer than 110,000,000.

The sample holds a few counts of this clone. Its antigen is still unknown. Of the isolated RNA, all was reverse transcribed, and so the sequenced material was expressed TCRB transcripts. Produced via immunoSEQ multiplex PCR; TCRdb's table is partial and in-frame only. Of 200,000 to 250,000 clones in the sample, roughly 70% were seen once. Study results and limitations: Individuals with type 1 diabetes displayed fewer insertions and more deletions at VDJ junctions. The naive, central memory and Treg TCRB repertoires showed an apparent similarity that was greater among patients than among healthy donors.

Trimming took off 5 bases at V and 1 base at J, with 11 bases between the two ends. The CDR3 is 14 amino acids. CDR1 KGHSH and CDR2 LQKENI come from the germline V gene. The receptor's source is a man between 25 and 39 years old in good health. The chain uses TRBV18 and TRBJ2-5; D may be TRBD1 (6 bases). The sample comprised naive CD4+ T cells from blood. CDR3 sequence: CASSFGQSQETQYF. CDR3 coding DNA: TGTGCCAGCTCATTCGGACAGAGCCAAGAGACCCAGTACTTC. Variable domain in full (rest from reference TRBV18 and TRBJ2-5): NAGVMQNPRHLVRRRGQEARLRCSPMKGHSHVYWYRQLPEEGLKFMVYLQKENIIDESGMPKERFSAEFPKEGPSILRIQQVVRGDSAAYFCASSFGQSQETQYFGPGTRLLVL.